This paragraph reports one T cell receptor (beta chain). The antigen is unknown. A read error is possible here, since a much larger clone lies one base away. The CDR3 loop spans 15 amino acids. Germline V CDR1 and CDR2: ENHRY, SYGVKD. Specified time point: persistent/refractory GD, antithyroid drugs over 5 years with positive TRAb. PBMC RNA served as the TCR library source. Both iRepertoire HTBI primers and Arm-PCR of CDR3 regions were used to build the TCR beta libraries. TCRdb redid the calling of the multiplex PCR reads with MiXCR, one entry per CDR3 protein. The table has 300,000 to 500,000 distinct CDR3 sequences, less than 25% seen once. The data belong to a study of regulatory T cells in long-lasting Graves disease. The overall study: Patients met the persistent Graves' disease definition after over 5 years of antithyroid drugs with positive TSH receptor antibodies.

Findings and limits, study-wide: Under persistent disease, TRBV28, TRBJ1-2 and TRBJ2-5 were used preferentially.

This clonotype was obtained from a female donor with Graves disease. V gene TRBV10-3 combines with J gene TRBJ1-1; 7 bases are shared with TRBD1. The sequences come from peripheral blood mononuclear cells (PBMCs), collected when the disease was refractory, from a patient treated with antithyroid drugs. The CDR3 DNA is TGTACCATCAGCCCCCGGACAGGACTGAACACTGAAGCTTTCTTT. It codes for CTISPRTGLNTEAFF.